The 11 T cell receptor beta chains in this list originate from one sample, sequenced in a study of PD-1 blockade in classical Hodgkin lymphoma. As to time point: cycle 4 day 1 (C4D1), after five to seven weeks of nivolumab. Autologous stem cell transplantation was followed by relapse in every patient, and brentuximab vedotin exposure varied. This table comes from immunoSEQ multiplex PCR, and its TCRdb copy is limited to in-frame clones, with some not included. The data show under 25,000 clones, around 70% seen once. Sequencing was performed on peripheral blood mononuclear cells (PBMCs), taken before the fourth cycle of nivolumab. The source is a human donor with classical Hodgkin lymphoma.

V usage is TRBV4-1 and J usage is TRBJ1-4; D remains unclear. Per germline, CDR1 MGHRA and CDR2 YSYEKL. Trimming removed 4 bases at V and 2 bases at J, with 14 bases between. This CDR3 has 16 residues. DNA of the CDR3: TGCGCCAGCAGCCGCCAACATTGGTTTACTAATGAAAAACTGTTTTTT. Translated, it gives CASSRQHWFTNEKLFF.

This clone was counted only a few times. The chain has TRBV4-1 and TRBJ1-4; the D gene is possibly TRBD1 (6 bases). The CDR3 has 15 residues. Trimming cost V 4 bases and J 5 bases, with 14 bases left between them. The germline V gene encodes CDR1 MGHRA and CDR2 YSYEKL. DNA for the CDR3: TGCGCCAGCAGCCGGAGGGGGGAGCTGAATGAAAAACTGTTTTTT. It yields the protein CASSRRGELNEKLFF.

The table lists this clone with a few counts. V and J are TRBV9 and TRBJ2-3, with D possibly being TRBD1 (5 bases). Deletions cut 0 bases from V and 3 bases from J, with 11 bases between. This CDR3 comprises 15 residues. Germline loops: CDR1 SGDLS, CDR2 YYNGEE. In nucleotides, the CDR3 is TGTGCCAGCAGCGTAGCACAGGTGGGAACAGATACGCAGTATTTT. Amino acids: CASSVAQVGTDTQYF.

The rearrangement joins TRBV7-8 to TRBJ1-1, with unresolved D. The CDR3 is 14 residues long. Trimming took off 1 base at V and 5 bases at J, with 11 bases between the two ends. CDR1 is SGHVS and CDR2 is FQNEAQ in the germline V gene. The chain's CDR3 is CASSLVRTKTEAFF. CDR3 sequence (DNA): TGTGCCAGCAGCTTAGTGAGGACGAAAACTGAAGCTTTCTTT. Using reference TRBV7-8 and TRBJ1-1 for the parts outside the CDR3, the full variable domain is GAGVSQSPRYKVAKRGQDVALRCDPISGHVSLFWYQQALGQGPEFLTYFQNEAQLDKSGLPSDRFFAERPEGSVSTLKIQRTQQEDSAVYLCASSLVRTKTEAFFGQGTRLTVV.

Written as DNA, the CDR3 is TGCGCCAGCAGCCAAGTGCCAGGGTCATCCTACGAGCAGTACTTC. This encodes CASSQVPGSSYEQYF. The V gene is TRBV4-3, the J gene TRBJ2-7; perhaps TRBD1 as D (5 bases). V lost 1 base and J lost 1, with 11 bases in between. The CDR3 extends over 15 amino acids. Germline-derived CDR1 and CDR2 are LGHNA and YSLEER.

The gene calls are TRBV7-3 and TRBJ2-6; TRBD2 aligns across 8 bases. The V and J ends lost 3 bases and 0 bases, in that order; junction bases with no gene match: 7. The CDR3 loop spans 18 amino acids. Germline-derived CDR1 and CDR2 are SGHTA and FQGTGA. CDR3 sequence (DNA): TGTGCCAGCAGCTTGTTGGCGGGGGGCCGCTCTGGGGCCAACGTCCTGACTTTC. Translated, it gives CASSLLAGGRSGANVLTF.

The table lists this clone with a count of one. The chain couples TRBV15 to TRBJ2-1; 11 bases fit TRBD2. This CDR3 contains 16 residues. Germline V gives CDR1 LNHNV, CDR2 YYDKDF (reference sequence). The V and J ends lost 3 bases and 9 bases, in that order; junction bases with no gene match: 10. CDR3 protein: CATSRGLLAGGGEQFF. CDR3 sequence (DNA): TGTGCCACCAGCAGGGGCCTGCTAGCGGGGGGTGGTGAGCAGTTCTTC.

V usage is TRBV7-9 and J usage is TRBJ2-7; D is tentatively TRBD1 or TRBD2 (5 bases each). The CDR3 is made up of 12 amino acids. Germline V gives CDR1 SEHNR, CDR2 FQNEAQ (reference sequence). Trimming pared 8 bases from V and 4 bases from J, leaving 12 bases between. The DNA for the CDR3 is TGTGCCAGCGAGGGGCTTACTTACGAGCAGTACTTC. This translates into CASEGLTYEQYF.

The J gene is TRBJ1-5, the V gene TRBV2, with D uncertain. V lost 6 bases to trimming and J lost 0 bases, with 9 bases between them. Germline V gives CDR1 SNHLY, CDR2 FYNNEI. The CDR3 totals 14 residues. CDR3 protein: CASRRDISNQPQHF. The CDR3 DNA follows: TGTGCCAGCAGGCGCGACATTAGCAATCAGCCCCAGCATTTT.

Only a few counts were recorded for this clone. This CDR3 is CATAGQGFETQYF. CDR3 DNA sequence: TGTGCCACCGCGGGACAGGGCTTTGAGACCCAGTACTTC. The chain couples TRBV6-1 to TRBJ2-5; 9 nucleotides match TRBD1. J was trimmed by 5 bases and V by 10 bases; bases with no gene match: 8. This CDR3 is 13 amino acids long. Germline loops: CDR1 MNHNS, CDR2 SASEGT.

The V gene is TRBV5-1, the J gene TRBJ2-1, with D possibly TRBD1 on 7 matching bases. The CDR3 sequence is 15 residues long. Germline-derived CDR1 and CDR2 are SGHRS and YFSETQ. Trimming cost V 4 bases and J 0 bases, with 11 bases left between them. The CDR3 DNA reads TGCGCCAGCAGCACTCAGGGGGGCTCCTACAATGAGCAGTTCTTC. Translated: CASSTQGGSYNEQFF. Drawing the rest from reference TRBV5-1 and TRBJ2-1, the complete variable domain is KAGVTQTPRYLIKTRGQQVTLSCSPISGHRSVSWYQQTPGQGLQFLFEYFSETQRNKGNFPGRFSGRQFSNSRSEMNVSTLELGDSALYLCASSTQGGSYNEQFFGPGTRLTVL.